These 10 T cell receptor beta chains originate from one sample sequenced in a study of radiotherapy plus CTLA-4 blockade in lung cancer. The assay was immunoSEQ multiplex PCR, and TCRdb's table has in-frame clones only and misses some. The sample has 85,000 to 120,000 clones, over 65% seen once. This specimen was peripheral blood, taken from a patient treated with radiotherapy plus ipilimumab. These receptors came from a human donor with non-small cell lung cancer that progressed on radiotherapy plus ipilimumab. Some clones in this sample may be carry-over from other donors' samples.

The CDR3 loop is CASSPYFPSPVAGFQPQHF. As DNA, the CDR3 is TGTGCCAGCAGTCCTTATTTCCCGTCTCCAGTGGCGGGATTTCAGCCCCAGCATTTT. The chain links TRBV27 to TRBJ1-5; D gene uncertain. This CDR3 is 19 amino acids long. CDR1 is MNHEY, CDR2 SMNVEV, per germline (reference sequence). V was trimmed by 5 bases and J by 6 bases, leaving 29 bases between them.

The chain couples TRBV4-3 to TRBJ2-1, with D tentatively TRBD2 (7 bases). V lost 2 bases and J lost 6, with 26 bases in between. The CDR3 is 19 residues long. Germline V lookup: CDR1 LGHNA, CDR2 YSLEER. DNA of the CDR3: TGCGCCAGCAGCCAAATCCTACCTATGGGGGGCGGGGGTAGCAATGAGCAGTTCTTC. Its translation: CASSQILPMGGGGSNEQFF.

V gene TRBV28 combines with J gene TRBJ2-7; a weak D match, TRBD1 (5 bases). The germline V and J ends were trimmed by 3 bases and 0 bases, with 24 bases remaining between them. In germline, CDR1 is MDHEN, CDR2 SYDVKM. The length of the CDR3 is 19 residues. The CDR3 region is CASSFRAASLVFGSYEQYF. In DNA form, the CDR3 reads TGTGCCAGCAGTTTCAGGGCCGCCTCCCTGGTGTTTGGCTCCTACGAGCAGTACTTC.

The rearrangement links TRBV5-4 to TRBJ1-2; D uncertain. The CDR3 length is 13 residues. The germline V gene has CDR1 SGHNT and CDR2 YYREEE (reference sequence). The V gene lost 5 bases and the J gene lost 4 bases, with 12 bases spanning the gap. The CDR3 here is CASREQTLYGYTF. Written as DNA, the CDR3 is TGTGCCAGCAGGGAACAAACACTCTATGGCTACACCTTC.

The rearrangement links TRBV11-1 to TRBJ1-1; possible D gene TRBD1, 5 bases. V shed 3 bases and J shed 3 bases, with 11 bases lying between them. The CDR3 totals 14 residues. Germline V CDR1 and CDR2: SGHAT, FQDESV (reference sequence). The CDR3 sequence is CASSFKGVYTEAFF. The CDR3 DNA sequence: TGTGCCAGCAGCTTCAAAGGGGTCTACACTGAAGCTTTCTTT.

The chain employs TRBV4-1 and TRBJ2-3; D is uncertain. Per the germline V gene, CDR1 is MGHRA and CDR2 is YSYEKL. The germline V and J ends were trimmed by 0 bases and 2 bases, with 9 bases remaining between them. The CDR3 contains 15 residues. DNA of the CDR3: TGCGCCAGCAGCCAAGAATCCATCAACACAGATACGCAGTATTTT. As protein: CASSQESINTDTQYF.

The rearrangement joins TRBV5-1 to TRBJ2-7, with TRBD1 matching over 9 bases. The CDR3 sequence is 14 residues long. The germline V gene encodes CDR1 SGHRS and CDR2 YFSETQ. With 0 bases clipped from V and 3 bases from J, the junction kept 1 base outside the gene matches. In nucleotides, the CDR3 is TGCGCCAGCAGCTTGGGGACAGGGGTCTACGAGCAGTACTTC. Amino acids: CASSLGTGVYEQYF.

This clone occurred a few times. This chain connects TRBV18 to TRBJ2-7, with D perhaps TRBD1 (5 bases). The CDR3 has 12 amino acids. Trimming pared 3 bases from V and 6 bases from J, leaving 9 bases between. The germline CDR1 and CDR2 sequences are KGHSH and LQKENI. In DNA, the CDR3 is TGTGCCAGCTCACCCTCAGGGTTCGAGCAGTACTTC. Residues: CASSPSGFEQYF.

V is TRBV2 and J is TRBJ1-2, with D perhaps matching TRBD1 (6 bases). The V gene's germline CDR1 is SNHLY and CDR2 FYNNEI. V lost 1 base and J lost 2, with 11 bases in between. CDR3 size: 15 residues. The chain's CDR3 is CASSEEIGGNYGYTF. The CDR3 DNA sequence: TGTGCCAGCAGTGAAGAGATAGGGGGGAACTATGGCTACACCTTC.

The J gene is TRBJ2-5, the V gene TRBV7-2, with 10 bases that match TRBD1. CDR3 length equals 18 residues. The trim removed 5 bases at V and 4 bases at J, leaving 16 bases unmatched. CDR1 is SGHTA and CDR2 is FQGNSA in the germline V gene. DNA for the CDR3: TGTGCCAGCAGCCACCGGGACAGGGGATTTGGTGTGGGAGAGACCCAGTACTTC. This gives the protein CASSHRDRGFGVGETQYF.